This TCR beta chain was identified in a study of blood T cell repertoires in COVID-19. CDR3 length equals 13 residues. Profiled with immunoSEQ multiplex PCR; TCRdb holds only in-frame clones, not every one. The sample comprises 150,000 to 200,000 clones, 84% of which are singletons, and about 14% rests with the top ten. The chain employs TRBV21-1 and TRBJ1-2. TRBV21-1 is a pseudogene segment. Sequences were obtained from peripheral blood. The TCR was taken from a woman in her 70s with COVID-19, enrolled during active disease. As DNA, the CDR3 is TGTGCCAGGAGGCCTTCTGGGGGGGGTGGCTACACCTTC. This codes for CARRPSGGGGYTF.